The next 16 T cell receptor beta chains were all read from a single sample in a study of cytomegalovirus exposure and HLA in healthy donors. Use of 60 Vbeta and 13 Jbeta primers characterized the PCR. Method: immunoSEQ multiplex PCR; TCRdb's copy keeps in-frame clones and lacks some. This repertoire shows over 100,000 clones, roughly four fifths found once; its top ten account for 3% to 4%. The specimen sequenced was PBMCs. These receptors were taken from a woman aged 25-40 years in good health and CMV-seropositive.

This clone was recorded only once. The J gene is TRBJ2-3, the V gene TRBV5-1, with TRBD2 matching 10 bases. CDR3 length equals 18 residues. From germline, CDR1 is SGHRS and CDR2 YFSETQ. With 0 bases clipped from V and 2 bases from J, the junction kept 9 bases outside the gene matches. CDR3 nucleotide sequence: TGCGCCAGCAGCTTGGATGGTAGCGGGGGGTATTCCACAGATACGCAGTATTTT. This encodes CASSLDGSGGYSTDTQYF.

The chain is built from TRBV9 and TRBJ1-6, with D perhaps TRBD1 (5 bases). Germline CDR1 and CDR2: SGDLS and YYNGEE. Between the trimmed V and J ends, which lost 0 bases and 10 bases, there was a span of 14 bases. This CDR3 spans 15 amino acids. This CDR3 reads CASSVVAGAESPLHF. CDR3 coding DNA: TGTGCCAGCAGCGTAGTAGCTGGGGCCGAGTCACCCCTCCACTTT. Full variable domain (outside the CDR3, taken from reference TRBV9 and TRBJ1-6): DSGVTQTPKHLITATGQRVTLRCSPRSGDLSVYWYQQSLDQGLQFLIQYYNGEERAKGNILERFSAQQFPDLHSELNLSSLELGDSALYFCASSVVAGAESPLHFGNGTRLTVT.

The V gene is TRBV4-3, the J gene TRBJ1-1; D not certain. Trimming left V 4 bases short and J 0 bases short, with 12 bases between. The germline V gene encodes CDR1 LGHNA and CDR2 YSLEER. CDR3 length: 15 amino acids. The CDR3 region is CASSPGIGLNTEAFF. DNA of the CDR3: TGCGCCAGCAGCCCGGGGATCGGCTTGAACACTGAAGCTTTCTTT.

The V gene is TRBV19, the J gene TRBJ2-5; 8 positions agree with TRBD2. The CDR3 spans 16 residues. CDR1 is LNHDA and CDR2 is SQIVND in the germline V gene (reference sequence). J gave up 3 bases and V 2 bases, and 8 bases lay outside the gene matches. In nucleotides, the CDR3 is TGTGCCAGTAGTATACGGGCGGGGGGACGTAAAGAGACCCAGTACTTC. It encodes CASSIRAGGRKETQYF.

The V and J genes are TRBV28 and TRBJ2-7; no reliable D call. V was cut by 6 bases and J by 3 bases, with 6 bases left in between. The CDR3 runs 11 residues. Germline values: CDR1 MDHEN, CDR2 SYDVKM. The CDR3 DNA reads TGTGCCAGCAGCCCAAACTACGAGCAGTACTTC. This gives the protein CASSPNYEQYF.

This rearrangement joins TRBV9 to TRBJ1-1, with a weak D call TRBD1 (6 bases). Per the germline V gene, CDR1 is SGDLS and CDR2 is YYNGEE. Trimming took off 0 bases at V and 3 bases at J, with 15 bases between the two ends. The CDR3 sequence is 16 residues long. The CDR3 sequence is CASSVDPRGLDTEAFF. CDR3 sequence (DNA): TGTGCCAGCAGCGTAGACCCCAGGGGATTGGACACTGAAGCTTTCTTT.

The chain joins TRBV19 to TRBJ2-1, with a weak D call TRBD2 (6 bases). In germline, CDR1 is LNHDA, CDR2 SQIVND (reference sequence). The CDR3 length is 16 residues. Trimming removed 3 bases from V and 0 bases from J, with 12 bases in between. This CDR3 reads CASSIWGESSYNEQFF. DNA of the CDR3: TGTGCCAGTAGTATTTGGGGGGAGAGCTCCTACAATGAGCAGTTCTTC.

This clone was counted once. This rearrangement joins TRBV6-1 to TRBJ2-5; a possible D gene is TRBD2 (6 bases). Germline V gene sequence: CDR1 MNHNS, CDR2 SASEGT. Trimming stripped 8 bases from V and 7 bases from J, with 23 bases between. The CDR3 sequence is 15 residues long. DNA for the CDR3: TGTGCCAGCGCTGAACGTGGGGGGTCCCCGTGGACCCAGTACTTC. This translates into CASAERGGSPWTQYF.

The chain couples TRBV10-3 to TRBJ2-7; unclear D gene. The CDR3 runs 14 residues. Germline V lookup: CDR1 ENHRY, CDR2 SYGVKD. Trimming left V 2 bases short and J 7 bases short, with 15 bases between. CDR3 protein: CAISEASAGGEQYF. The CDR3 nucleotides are TGTGCCATCAGTGAGGCCAGCGCTGGTGGGGAGCAGTACTTC.

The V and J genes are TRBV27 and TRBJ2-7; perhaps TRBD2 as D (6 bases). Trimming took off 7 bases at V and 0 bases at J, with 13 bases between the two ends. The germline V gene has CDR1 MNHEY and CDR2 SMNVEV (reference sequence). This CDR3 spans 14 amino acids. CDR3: CASTSSRDSYEQYF. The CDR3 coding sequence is TGTGCCAGCACCTCATCGCGGGACTCCTACGAGCAGTACTTC.

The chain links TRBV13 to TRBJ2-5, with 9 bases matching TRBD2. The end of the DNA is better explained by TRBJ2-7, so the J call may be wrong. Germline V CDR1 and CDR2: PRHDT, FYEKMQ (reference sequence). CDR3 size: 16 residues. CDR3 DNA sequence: TGTGCCAGCAGCTTAAGGGGTGCGGGGGGGGCCTACGAGCAGTACTTC. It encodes CASSLRGAGGAYEQYF.

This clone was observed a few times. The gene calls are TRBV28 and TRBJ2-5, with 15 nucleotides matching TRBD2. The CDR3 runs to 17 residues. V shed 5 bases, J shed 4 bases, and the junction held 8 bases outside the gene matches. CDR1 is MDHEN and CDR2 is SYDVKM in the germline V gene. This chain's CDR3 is CASSLSRTSGGGETQYF. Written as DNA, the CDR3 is TGTGCCAGCAGTCTTTCCCGGACTAGCGGGGGGGGAGAGACCCAGTACTTC.

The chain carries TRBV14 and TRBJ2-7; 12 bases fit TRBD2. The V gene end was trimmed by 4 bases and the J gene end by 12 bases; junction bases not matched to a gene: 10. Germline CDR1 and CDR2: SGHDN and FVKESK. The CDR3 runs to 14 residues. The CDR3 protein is CASSRETSGGGLYF. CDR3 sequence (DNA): TGTGCCAGCAGCCGAGAGACTAGCGGGGGAGGTCTGTACTTC.

DNA for the CDR3: TGTGCCAGCATCTCAATGAAGGACTCCGTGAAGCAGTACTTC. Residues: CASISMKDSVKQYF. The V call is TRBV5-5, the J call TRBJ2-7; possibly TRBD2 for D (5 bases). The length of the CDR3 is 14 residues. The V gene lost 6 bases and the J gene lost 8 bases, with 21 bases spanning the gap. In germline, CDR1 is SGHKS, CDR2 YYEKEE (reference sequence).

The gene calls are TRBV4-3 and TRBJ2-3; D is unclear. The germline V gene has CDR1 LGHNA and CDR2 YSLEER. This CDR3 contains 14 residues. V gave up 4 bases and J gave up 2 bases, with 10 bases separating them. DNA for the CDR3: TGCGCCAGCAGCCTACAGCTTATCACAGATACGCAGTATTTT. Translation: CASSLQLITDTQYF.

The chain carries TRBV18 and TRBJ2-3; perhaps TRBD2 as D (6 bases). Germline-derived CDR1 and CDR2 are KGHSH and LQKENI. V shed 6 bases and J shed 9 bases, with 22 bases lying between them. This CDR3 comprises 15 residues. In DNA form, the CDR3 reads TGTGCCAGCTCCCAGGTCCCCGCGGAGGGGTCGACGCAGTATTTT. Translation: CASSQVPAEGSTQYF.